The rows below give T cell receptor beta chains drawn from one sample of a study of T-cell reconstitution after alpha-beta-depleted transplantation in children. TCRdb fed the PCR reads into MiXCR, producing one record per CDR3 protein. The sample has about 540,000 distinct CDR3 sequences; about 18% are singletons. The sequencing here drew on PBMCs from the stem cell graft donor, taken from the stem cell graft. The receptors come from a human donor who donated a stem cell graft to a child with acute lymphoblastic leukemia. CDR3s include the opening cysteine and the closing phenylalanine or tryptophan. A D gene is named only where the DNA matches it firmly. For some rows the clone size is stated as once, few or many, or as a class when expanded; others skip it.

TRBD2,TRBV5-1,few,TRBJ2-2,TGCGCCAGCAGAATAGCGGGAGGGCCCACCGGGGAGCTGTTTTTT,CASRIAGGPTGELFF
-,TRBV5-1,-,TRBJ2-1,TGCGCCAGCAGCTTGAGGTCTGGGGGCACTGGATACAATGAGCAGTTCTTC,CASSLRSGGTGYNEQFF
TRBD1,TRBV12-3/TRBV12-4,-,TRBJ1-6,TGTGCCAGCAGCGACCAGGGGGGATCACCCCTCCACTTT,CASSDQGGSPLHF
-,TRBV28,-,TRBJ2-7,TGTGCCAGCAGTTTAGAGTCCCCCTTTAAGCAGTACTTC,CASSLESPFKQYF
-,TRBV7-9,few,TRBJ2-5,TGTGCCAGCAGCCCATTTTGGACAGCCCAAGAGACCCAGTACTTC,CASSPFWTAQETQYF
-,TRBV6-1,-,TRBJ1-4,TGTGCCAGCAGCCAAACGGAGGAGCTTAATGAAAAACTGTTTTTT,CASSQTEELNEKLFF
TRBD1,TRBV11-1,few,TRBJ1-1,TGTGCCAGCAGCTTAAGGCGGGACAGGGGAACTGAAGCTTTCTTT,CASSLRRDRGTEAFF
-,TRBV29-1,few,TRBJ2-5,TGCAGCGTTGCTCCAGTTGGCCTAGGGGAGACCCAGTACTTC,CSVAPVGLGETQYF
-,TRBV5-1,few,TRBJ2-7,TGCGCCAGCGTGACGGGGAGCTCCTACGAGCAGTACTTC,CASVTGSSYEQYF
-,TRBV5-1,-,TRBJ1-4,TGCGCCAGCAGTTTCGGACAGCCGAATGAAAAACTGTTTTTT,CASSFGQPNEKLFF
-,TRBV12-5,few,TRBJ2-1,TGTGCTAGTGGTTTGACCCGGGGCGGGCAGTTCTTC,CASGLTRGGQFF
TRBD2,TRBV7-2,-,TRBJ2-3,TGTGCCAGCAGCTCCCGGCTAGCGGGAGCAGATACGCAGTATTTT,CASSSRLAGADTQYF
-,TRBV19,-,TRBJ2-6,TGTGCCAGTAGGGGCCGAGGGGCCGGGGCCAACGTCCTGACTTTC,CASRGRGAGANVLTF
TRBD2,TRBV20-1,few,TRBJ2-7,TGCAGTGCTAGAGATACTAGCGGGATCTACGAGCAGTACTTC,CSARDTSGIYEQYF
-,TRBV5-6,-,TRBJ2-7,TGTGCCAGCAGCTTGTTCGCCGGCGGGGACGCCTACGAGCAGTACTTC,CASSLFAGGDAYEQYF
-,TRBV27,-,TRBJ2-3,TGTGCCAGCACCGAGCTCCCAGATACGCAGTATTTT,CASTELPDTQYF
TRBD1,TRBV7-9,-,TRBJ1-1,TGTGCCAGCAGCTTTGGACAGGGGGTTCGAACTGAAGCTTTCTTT,CASSFGQGVRTEAFF
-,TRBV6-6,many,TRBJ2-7,TGTGCCAGCGGTATCTACGAGCAGTACTTC,CASGIYEQYF
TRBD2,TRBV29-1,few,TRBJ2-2,TGCAGCATCCCCGGGACTAGCGAGAACACCGGGGAGCTGTTTTTT,CSIPGTSENTGELFF
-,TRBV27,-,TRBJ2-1,TGTGCCAGCAGTTCTGGGGGCGGAGGCTCCTACAATGAGCAGTTCTTC,CASSSGGGGSYNEQFF
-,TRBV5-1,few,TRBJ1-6,TGCGCCAGCAGCTTGGTTGGGATGGTGGATTCACCCCTCCACTTT,CASSLVGMVDSPLHF
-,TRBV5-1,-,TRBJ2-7,TGCGCCAGCAGCTCTGGACAGTTCCACCCTACCTACGAGCAGTACTTC,CASSSGQFHPTYEQYF
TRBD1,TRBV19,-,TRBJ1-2,TGTGCCAGTAGTCTCCGATTCATATGGGACAGTGCTAACTATGGCTACACCTTC,CASSLRFIWDSANYGYTF
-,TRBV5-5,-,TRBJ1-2,TGTGCCAGCAGCTTGGAGGATGGGGGGATGGACTATGGCTACACCTTC,CASSLEDGGMDYGYTF
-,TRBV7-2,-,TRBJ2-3,TGTGCCAGCAGCTTAGGGACGCGCCGCATAGATACGCAGTATTTT,CASSLGTRRIDTQYF
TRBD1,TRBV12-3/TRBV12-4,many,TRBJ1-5,TGTGCCAGCAGCGGGACAGGGAATCAGCCCCAGCATTTT,CASSGTGNQPQHF
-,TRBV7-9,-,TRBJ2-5,TGTGCCAGCAGCGTCGGGATGGAGACCCAGTACTTC,CASSVGMETQYF
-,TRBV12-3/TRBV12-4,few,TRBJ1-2,TGTGCCAGCCGGGACCTCGACAGAAACTATGGCTACACCTTC,CASRDLDRNYGYTF
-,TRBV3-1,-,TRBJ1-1,TGTGCCAGCGGTCTTAGGAGGGGCGGGCTAACTGAAGCTTTCTTT,CASGLRRGGLTEAFF
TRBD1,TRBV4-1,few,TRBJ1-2,TGCGCCAGCAGCCAAGAAGGGGACAGCCTCTATGGCTACACCTTC,CASSQEGDSLYGYTF
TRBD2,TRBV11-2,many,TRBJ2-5,TGTGCCAGCAGCTTAGGGACTAGCGGTAACCAAGAGACCCAGTACTTC,CASSLGTSGNQETQYF
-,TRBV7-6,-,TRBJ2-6,TGTGCCAGCAGCTTATACGGGCAGGACTCTGGGGCCAACGTCCTGACTTTC,CASSLYGQDSGANVLTF
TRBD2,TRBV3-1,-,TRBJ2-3,TGTGCCAGCAGATTGACTAGCGGGAGACCGGGAGATACGCAGTATTTT,CASRLTSGRPGDTQYF
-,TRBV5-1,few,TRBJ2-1,TGCGCCAGCAGCTTGGACCTACCAGTCGGATCCTACAATGAGCAGTTCTTC,CASSLDLPVGSYNEQFF
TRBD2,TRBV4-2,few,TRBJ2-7,TGTGCCAGCAGCCAAGAGGCTAGCGGGAGGCACCTCTCCTACGAGCAGTACTTC,CASSQEASGRHLSYEQYF